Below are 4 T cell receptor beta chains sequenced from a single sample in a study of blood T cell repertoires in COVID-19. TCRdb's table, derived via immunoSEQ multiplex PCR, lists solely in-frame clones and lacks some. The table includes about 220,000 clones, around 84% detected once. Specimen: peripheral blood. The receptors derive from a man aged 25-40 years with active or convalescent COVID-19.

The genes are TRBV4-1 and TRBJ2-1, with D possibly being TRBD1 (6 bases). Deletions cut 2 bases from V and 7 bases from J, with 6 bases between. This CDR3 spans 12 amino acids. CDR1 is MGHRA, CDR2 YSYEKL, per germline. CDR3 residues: CASSQRGNEQFF. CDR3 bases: TGCGCCAGCAGCCAAAGGGGGAATGAGCAGTTCTTC.

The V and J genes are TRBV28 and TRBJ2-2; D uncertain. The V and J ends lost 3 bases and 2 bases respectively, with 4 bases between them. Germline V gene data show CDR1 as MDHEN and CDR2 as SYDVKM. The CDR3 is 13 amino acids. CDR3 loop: CASSFPNTGELFF. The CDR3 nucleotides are TGTGCCAGCAGTTTCCCAAACACCGGGGAGCTGTTTTTT.

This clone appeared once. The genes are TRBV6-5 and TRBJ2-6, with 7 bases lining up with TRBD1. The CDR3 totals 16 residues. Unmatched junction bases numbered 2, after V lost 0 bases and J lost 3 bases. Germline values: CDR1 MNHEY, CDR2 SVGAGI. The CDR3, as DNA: TGTGCCAGCAGTTACTCGACAGGGTTTGGGGCCAACGTCCTGACTTTC. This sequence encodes CASSYSTGFGANVLTF.

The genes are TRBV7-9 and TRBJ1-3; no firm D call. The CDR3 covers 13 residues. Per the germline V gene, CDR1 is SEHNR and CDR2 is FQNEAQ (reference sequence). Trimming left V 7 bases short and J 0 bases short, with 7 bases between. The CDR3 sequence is CASNGGSGNTIYF. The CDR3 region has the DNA TGTGCCAGCAACGGCGGCTCTGGAAACACCATATATTTT.